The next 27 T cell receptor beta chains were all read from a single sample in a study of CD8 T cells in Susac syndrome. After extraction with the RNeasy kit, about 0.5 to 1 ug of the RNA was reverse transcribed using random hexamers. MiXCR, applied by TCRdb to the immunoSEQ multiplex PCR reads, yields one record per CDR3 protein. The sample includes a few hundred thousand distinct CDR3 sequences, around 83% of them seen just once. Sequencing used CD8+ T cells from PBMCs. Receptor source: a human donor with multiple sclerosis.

Here the CDR3 DNA reads TGTGCCAGCAGCTTGGAAGGGGGCTCAAGGGACGAGCAGTACTTC. Protein sequence: CASSLEGGSRDEQYF. The chain is built from TRBV5-4 and TRBJ2-7; 7 bases line up with TRBD1. This CDR3 has 15 amino acids. The J segment lost 5 bases and the V segment lost 0 bases, leaving 8 bases of the junction unmatched. CDR1 and CDR2 (germline): SGHNT, YYREEE (reference sequence).

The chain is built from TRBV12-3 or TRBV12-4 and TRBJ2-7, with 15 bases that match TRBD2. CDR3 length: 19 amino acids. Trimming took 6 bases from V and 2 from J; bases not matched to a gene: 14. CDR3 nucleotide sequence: TGTGCCAGCAGCGTAGGGACTAGCGGGAGGTTCCGGGGGACCTACGAGCAGTACTTC. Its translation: CASSVGTSGRFRGTYEQYF.

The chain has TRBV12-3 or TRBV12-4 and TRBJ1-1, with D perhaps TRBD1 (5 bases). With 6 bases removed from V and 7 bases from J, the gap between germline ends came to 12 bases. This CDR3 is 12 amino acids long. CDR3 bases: TGTGCCAGCAGCTCCCGGGGCTTTGAAGCTTTCTTT. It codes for CASSSRGFEAFF.

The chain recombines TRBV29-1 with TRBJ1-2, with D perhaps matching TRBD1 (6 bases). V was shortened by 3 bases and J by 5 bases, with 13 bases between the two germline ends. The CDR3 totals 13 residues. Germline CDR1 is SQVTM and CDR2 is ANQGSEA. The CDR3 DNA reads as TGCAGCGTTGATCAAGGGACACAGTATGGCTACACCTTC. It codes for CSVDQGTQYGYTF.

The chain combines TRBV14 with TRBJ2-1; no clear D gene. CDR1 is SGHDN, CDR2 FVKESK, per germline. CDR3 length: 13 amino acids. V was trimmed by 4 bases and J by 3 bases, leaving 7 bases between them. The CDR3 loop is CASSPFLYNEQFF. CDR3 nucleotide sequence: TGTGCCAGCAGCCCCTTCCTCTACAATGAGCAGTTCTTC.

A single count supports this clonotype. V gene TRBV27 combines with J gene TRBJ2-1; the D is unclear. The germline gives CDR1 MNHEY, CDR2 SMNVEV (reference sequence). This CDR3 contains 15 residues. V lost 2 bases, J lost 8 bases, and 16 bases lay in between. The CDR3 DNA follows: TGTGCCAGCAGTTTAGGTGGTAGAAGGTTAGATGAGCAGTTCTTC. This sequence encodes CASSLGGRRLDEQFF.

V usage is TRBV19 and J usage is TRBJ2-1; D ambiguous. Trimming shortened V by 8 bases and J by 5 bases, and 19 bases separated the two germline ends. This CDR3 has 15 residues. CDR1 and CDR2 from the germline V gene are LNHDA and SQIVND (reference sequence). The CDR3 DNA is TGTGCCAGTCTTCCCCTGACCAGCCCGAACAATGAGCAGTTCTTC. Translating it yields CASLPLTSPNNEQFF. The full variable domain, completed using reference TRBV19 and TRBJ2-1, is DGGITQSPKYLFRKEGQNVTLSCEQNLNHDAMYWYRQDPGQGLRLIYYSQIVNDFQKGDIAEGYSVSREKKESFPLTVTSAQKNPTAFYLCASLPLTSPNNEQFFGPGTRLTVL.

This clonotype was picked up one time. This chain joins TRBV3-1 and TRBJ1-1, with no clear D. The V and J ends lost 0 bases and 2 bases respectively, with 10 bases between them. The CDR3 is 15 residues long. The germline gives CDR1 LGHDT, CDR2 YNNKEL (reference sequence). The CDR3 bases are TGTGCCAGCAGCCAAGAGGTCTTCCCTAACACTGAAGCTTTCTTT. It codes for CASSQEVFPNTEAFF.

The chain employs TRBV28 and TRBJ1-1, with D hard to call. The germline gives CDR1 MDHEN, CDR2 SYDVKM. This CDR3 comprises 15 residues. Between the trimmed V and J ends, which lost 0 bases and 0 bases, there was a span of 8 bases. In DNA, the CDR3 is TGTGCCAGCAGTTTATGGGCAGTCATGAACACTGAAGCTTTCTTT. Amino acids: CASSLWAVMNTEAFF. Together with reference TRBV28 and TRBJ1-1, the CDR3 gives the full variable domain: DVKVTQSSRYLVKRTGEKVFLECVQDMDHENMFWYRQDPGLGLRLIYFSYDVKMKEKGDIPEGYSVSREKKERFSLILESASTNQTSMYLCASSLWAVMNTEAFFGQGTRLTVV.

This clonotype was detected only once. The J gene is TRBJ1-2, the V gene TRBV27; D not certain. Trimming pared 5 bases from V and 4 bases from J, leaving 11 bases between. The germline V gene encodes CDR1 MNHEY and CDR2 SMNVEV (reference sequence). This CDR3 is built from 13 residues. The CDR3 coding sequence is TGTGCCAGCAGTGGGGATCGGTTCTATGGCTACACCTTC. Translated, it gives CASSGDRFYGYTF.

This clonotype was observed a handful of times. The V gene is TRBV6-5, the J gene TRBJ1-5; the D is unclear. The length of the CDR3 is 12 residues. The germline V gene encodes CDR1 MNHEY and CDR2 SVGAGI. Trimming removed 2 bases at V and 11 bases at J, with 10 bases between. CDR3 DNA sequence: TGTGCCAGCAGTTACGGCACGGCGGCCCAGCATTTT. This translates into CASSYGTAAQHF.

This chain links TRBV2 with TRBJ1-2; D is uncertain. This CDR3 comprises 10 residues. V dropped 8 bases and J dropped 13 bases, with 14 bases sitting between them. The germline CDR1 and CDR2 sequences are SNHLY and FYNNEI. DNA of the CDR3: TGTGCCAGCTTCACCGGCCCCTGCACCTTC. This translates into CASFTGPCTF.

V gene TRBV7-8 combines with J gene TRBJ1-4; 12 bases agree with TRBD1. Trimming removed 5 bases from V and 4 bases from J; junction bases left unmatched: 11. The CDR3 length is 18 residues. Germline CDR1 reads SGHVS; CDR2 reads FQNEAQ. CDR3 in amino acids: CASSPRDRGPFVNEKLFF. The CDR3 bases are TGTGCCAGCAGCCCCCGGGACAGGGGGCCCTTCGTTAATGAAAAACTGTTTTTT.

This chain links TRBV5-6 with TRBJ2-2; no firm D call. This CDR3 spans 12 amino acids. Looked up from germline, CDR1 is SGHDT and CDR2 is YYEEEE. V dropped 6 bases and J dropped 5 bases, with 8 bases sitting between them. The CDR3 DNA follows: TGTGCCAGCACCTTCGGGACCGGGGAGCTGTTTTTT. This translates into CASTFGTGELFF.

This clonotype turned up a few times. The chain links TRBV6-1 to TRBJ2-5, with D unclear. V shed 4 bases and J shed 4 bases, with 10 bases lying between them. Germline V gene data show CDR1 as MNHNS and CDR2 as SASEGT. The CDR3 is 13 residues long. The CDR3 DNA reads TGTGCCAGCAGTGCATCTTTGGGAGAGACCCAGTACTTC. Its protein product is CASSASLGETQYF.

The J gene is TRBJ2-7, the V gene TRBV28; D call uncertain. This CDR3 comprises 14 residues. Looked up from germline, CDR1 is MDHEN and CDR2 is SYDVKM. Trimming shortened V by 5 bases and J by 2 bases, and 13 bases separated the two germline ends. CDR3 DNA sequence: TGTGCCAGCAGTCTTACCGACCGCCCCTACGAGCAGTACTTC. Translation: CASSLTDRPYEQYF.

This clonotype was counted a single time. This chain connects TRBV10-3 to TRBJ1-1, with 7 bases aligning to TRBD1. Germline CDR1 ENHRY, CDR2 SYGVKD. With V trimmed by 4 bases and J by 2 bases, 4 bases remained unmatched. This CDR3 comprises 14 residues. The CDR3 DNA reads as TGTGCCATCAGTGGACAGGGCATAAACACTGAAGCTTTCTTT. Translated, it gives CAISGQGINTEAFF.

CDR3 nucleotides: TGTGCCAGCAGCGTAATGGAGGGTAAGGGCACCGGGGAGCTGTTTTTT. Translated, it gives CASSVMEGKGTGELFF. V is TRBV9 and J is TRBJ2-2; weak D call: TRBD2 (6 bases). V was trimmed by 1 base and J by 4 bases, leaving 14 bases between them. The CDR3 totals 16 residues. Germline V CDR1 and CDR2: SGDLS, YYNGEE.

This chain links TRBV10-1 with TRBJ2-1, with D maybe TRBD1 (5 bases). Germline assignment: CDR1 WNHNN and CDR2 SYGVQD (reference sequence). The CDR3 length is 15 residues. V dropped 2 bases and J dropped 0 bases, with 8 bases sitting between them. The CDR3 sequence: CASSEGHSSYNEQFF. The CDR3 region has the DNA TGCGCCAGCAGTGAGGGACACAGCTCCTACAATGAGCAGTTCTTC.

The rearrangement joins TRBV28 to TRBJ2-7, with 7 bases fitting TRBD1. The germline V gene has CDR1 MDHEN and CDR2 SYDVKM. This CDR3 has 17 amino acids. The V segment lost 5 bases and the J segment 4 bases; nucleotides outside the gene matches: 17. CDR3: CASSRLDRAFGVYEQYF. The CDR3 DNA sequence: TGTGCCAGCAGTCGACTTGACAGGGCCTTCGGGGTATACGAGCAGTACTTC.

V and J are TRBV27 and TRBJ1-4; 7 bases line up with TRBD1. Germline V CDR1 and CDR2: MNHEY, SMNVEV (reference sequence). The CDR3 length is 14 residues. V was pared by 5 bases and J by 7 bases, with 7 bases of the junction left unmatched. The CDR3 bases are TGTGCCAGCAGTCCACAGGGGTCGAGTGAAAAACTGTTTTTT. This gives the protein CASSPQGSSEKLFF.

The DNA for the CDR3 is TGCGCCAGCCGCCCGGGGGCAGGGGGCATGACAGATACGCAGTATTTT. Encoded protein: CASRPGAGGMTDTQYF. The chain uses TRBV5-1 and TRBJ2-3; 8 bases match TRBD1. The V gene's germline CDR1 is SGHRS and CDR2 YFSETQ. V shed 7 bases and J 3 bases; nucleotides not matched to a gene: 13. This CDR3 region has 16 residues. Filled out from reference TRBV5-1 and TRBJ2-3, the complete variable domain reads KAGVTQTPRYLIKTRGQQVTLSCSPISGHRSVSWYQQTPGQGLQFLFEYFSETQRNKGNFPGRFSGRQFSNSRSEMNVSTLELGDSALYLCASRPGAGGMTDTQYFGPGTRLTVL.

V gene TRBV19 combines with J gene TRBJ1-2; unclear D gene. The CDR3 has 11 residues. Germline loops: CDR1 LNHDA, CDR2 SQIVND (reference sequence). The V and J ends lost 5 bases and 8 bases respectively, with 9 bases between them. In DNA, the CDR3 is TGTGCCAGTAGTGCCTCTTCGGGCTACACCTTC. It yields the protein CASSASSGYTF. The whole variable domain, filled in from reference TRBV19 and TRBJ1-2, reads DGGITQSPKYLFRKEGQNVTLSCEQNLNHDAMYWYRQDPGQGLRLIYYSQIVNDFQKGDIAEGYSVSREKKESFPLTVTSAQKNPTAFYLCASSASSGYTFGSGTRLTVV.

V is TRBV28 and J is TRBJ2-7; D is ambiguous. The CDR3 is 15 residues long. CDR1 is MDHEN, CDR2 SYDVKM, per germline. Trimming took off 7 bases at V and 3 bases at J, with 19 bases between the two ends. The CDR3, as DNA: TGTGCCAGCACCATACGGACGGGCCAGATCTACGAGCAGTACTTC. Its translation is CASTIRTGQIYEQYF. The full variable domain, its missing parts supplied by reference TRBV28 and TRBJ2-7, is DVKVTQSSRYLVKRTGEKVFLECVQDMDHENMFWYRQDPGLGLRLIYFSYDVKMKEKGDIPEGYSVSREKKERFSLILESASTNQTSMYLCASTIRTGQIYEQYFGPGTRLTVT.

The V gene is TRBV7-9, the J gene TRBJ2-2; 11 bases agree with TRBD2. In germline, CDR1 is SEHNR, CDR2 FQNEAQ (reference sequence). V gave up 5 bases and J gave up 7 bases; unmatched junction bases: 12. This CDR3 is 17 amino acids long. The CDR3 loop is CASSDYPGLAEGGELFF. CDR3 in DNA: TGTGCCAGCAGCGACTATCCGGGACTAGCGGAGGGCGGGGAGCTGTTTTTT.

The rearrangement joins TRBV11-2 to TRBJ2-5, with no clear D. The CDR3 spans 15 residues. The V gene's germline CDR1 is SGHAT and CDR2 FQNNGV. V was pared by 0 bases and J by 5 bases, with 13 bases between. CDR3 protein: CASSLEPLEGETQYF. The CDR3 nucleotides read TGTGCCAGCAGCTTAGAGCCCCTAGAAGGGGAGACCCAGTACTTC.

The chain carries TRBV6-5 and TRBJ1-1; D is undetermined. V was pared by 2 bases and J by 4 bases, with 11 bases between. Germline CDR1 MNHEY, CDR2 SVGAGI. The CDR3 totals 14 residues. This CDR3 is CASSYVGSLTEAFF. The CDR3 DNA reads TGTGCCAGCAGTTACGTCGGGAGTCTCACTGAAGCTTTCTTT.